What follows are 15 T cell receptor beta chains derived from one specimen sequenced in a study of early T cells in non-severe SARS-CoV-2 infection. TCRdb reprocessed the 5' RACE reads with MiXCR, giving one entry per CDR3 protein. The sample has tens of thousands of distinct CDR3 sequences; 5.7% are singletons. The sequenced material came from whole blood. These TCRs come from an adult who was a healthcare worker with PCR-confirmed SARS-CoV-2 infection or an uninfected control (not recorded which).

This clonotype was observed a handful of times. The chain uses TRBV3-1 and TRBJ2-4; the D gene is possibly TRBD2 (5 bases). Germline V gene sequence: CDR1 LGHDT, CDR2 YNNKEL (reference sequence). The CDR3 contains 16 residues. V was clipped by 1 base and J by 3 bases, with 13 bases between them. The CDR3 nucleotides read TGTGCCAGCAGCCAAGGGTCTGGACTTGTCAAAAACATTCAGTACTTC. Its protein product is CASSQGSGLVKNIQYF.

This clonotype appeared many times. The gene calls are TRBV7-8 and TRBJ2-7; the D gene is possibly TRBD2 (6 bases). CDR1 and CDR2 from the germline V gene are SGHVS and FQNEAQ. Deletions cut 8 bases from V and 2 bases from J, with 19 bases between. This CDR3 has 15 residues. The CDR3 DNA reads TGTGCCAGCGGCCCCCAGGGACTCACCACCTACGAGCAGTACTTC. It encodes CASGPQGLTTYEQYF.

This clonotype was seen at least ten times. The chain has TRBV30 and TRBJ1-2; no definite D call. The V end was cut by 3 bases, the J end by 4 bases, with 15 bases between. The CDR3 consists of 14 residues. Germline loops: CDR1 GTSNPN, CDR2 SVGIG (reference sequence). For the CDR3, the DNA is TGTGCCTGGAGCCGACCCAGTGAAGGCTATGGCTACACCTTC. Its protein product is CAWSRPSEGYGYTF.

This clonotype was observed many times. CDR3 DNA sequence: TGTGCCATCAGTGAGTCGGAGGGCCCAGCCAAAAACATTCAGTACTTC. Amino acids: CAISESEGPAKNIQYF. The rearrangement uses TRBV10-3 and TRBJ2-4; tentatively, D is TRBD2 (6 bases). The CDR3 covers 16 residues. V lost 0 bases to trimming and J lost 0 bases, with 9 bases between them. Germline values: CDR1 ENHRY, CDR2 SYGVKD.

The J gene is TRBJ1-2, the V gene TRBV15, with 10 bases that match TRBD1. In germline, CDR1 is LNHNV, CDR2 YYDKDF (reference sequence). This CDR3 is 15 amino acids long. V was pared by 4 bases and J by 3 bases, with 5 bases of the junction left unmatched. CDR3 amino acids: CATSIGTGADYGYTF. CDR3 bases: TGTGCCACCAGCATAGGGACAGGGGCTGACTATGGCTACACCTTC.

This clonotype appeared many times. The rearrangement uses TRBV7-8 and TRBJ1-1; D not certain. The CDR3 consists of 15 residues. Germline CDR1 is SGHVS and CDR2 is FQNEAQ. V was shortened by 0 bases and J by 1 base, with 9 bases between the two germline ends. CDR3: CASSLAPRANTEAFF. DNA for the CDR3: TGTGCCAGCAGCTTAGCACCACGGGCGAACACTGAAGCTTTCTTT. The full variable domain, with the rest looked up from reference TRBV7-8 and TRBJ1-1, is GAGVSQSPRYKVAKRGQDVALRCDPISGHVSLFWYQQALGQGPEFLTYFQNEAQLDKSGLPSDRFFAERPEGSVSTLKIQRTQQEDSAVYLCASSLAPRANTEAFFGQGTRLTVV.

This clonotype showed up just a few times. The V call is TRBV9, the J call TRBJ2-2, with a tentative D call TRBD1 (6 bases). Trimming pared 3 bases from V and 6 bases from J, leaving 18 bases between. Germline loops: CDR1 SGDLS, CDR2 YYNGEE. The CDR3 consists of 16 residues. The DNA of the CDR3 is TGTGCCAGCAGCGCCCTTGGGGGACATGTGGCCGGGGAGCTGTTTTTT. Protein: CASSALGGHVAGELFF.

This clonotype was observed at least ten times. The V gene is TRBV7-6, the J gene TRBJ1-1; tentatively, D is TRBD1 (5 bases). Germline V CDR1 and CDR2: SGHVS, FNYEAQ. The CDR3 contains 12 residues. Trimming pared 5 bases from V and 1 base from J, leaving 5 bases between. CDR3: CASSQGNTEAFF. The CDR3 nucleotides read TGTGCCAGCAGCCAGGGGAACACTGAAGCTTTCTTT.

This clonotype is medium-sized within its sample. This chain links TRBV28 with TRBJ1-1, with D maybe TRBD1 (6 bases). The V gene's germline CDR1 is MDHEN and CDR2 SYDVKM. The CDR3 consists of 15 residues. Trimming cost V 1 base and J 5 bases, with 14 bases left between them. CDR3 DNA: TGTGCCAGCAGTTTATATAGGGGGACTGGTACTGAAGCTTTCTTT. Translating gives CASSLYRGTGTEAFF.

This clonotype was counted only a few times. The chain joins TRBV5-4 to TRBJ2-1; D is unresolved. Per the germline V gene, CDR1 is SGHNT and CDR2 is YYREEE (reference sequence). V shed 4 bases and J shed 4 bases, with 12 bases lying between them. This CDR3 is 14 amino acids long. The CDR3 sequence: CASSPDSPYNEQFF. The CDR3 DNA follows: TGTGCCAGCAGCCCAGACTCCCCATACAATGAGCAGTTCTTC.

The genes are TRBV5-1 and TRBJ2-1; 8 positions agree with TRBD1. V lost 2 bases, J lost 8 bases, and 6 bases stayed unmatched. Germline V gene lookup returns CDR1 SGHRS and CDR2 YFSETQ. The CDR3 has 14 amino acids. CDR3 nucleotide sequence: TGCGCCAGCAGCTTCCGGACAGGGAGGTATGAGCAGTTCTTC. Protein: CASSFRTGRYEQFF.

This sequence joins TRBV6-6 and TRBJ2-5, with unresolved D. The germline V gene encodes CDR1 MNHNY and CDR2 SVGAGI (reference sequence). V was trimmed by 0 bases and J by 5 bases, leaving 7 bases between them. The CDR3 length is 13 residues. DNA of the CDR3: TGTGCCAGCAGTTACTCCCCTCGGGAGACCCAGTACTTC. Translated, it gives CASSYSPRETQYF.

V is TRBV10-3 and J is TRBJ1-1; D unresolved. This CDR3 region has 14 residues. Germline lookup yields CDR1 ENHRY and CDR2 SYGVKD. The germline V and J ends were trimmed by 6 bases and 1 base, with 12 bases remaining between them. CDR3 protein: CAIRADNPNTEAFF. The CDR3, as DNA: TGTGCCATCAGAGCTGACAACCCGAACACTGAAGCTTTCTTT.

This clonotype was recorded at least ten times. V and J are TRBV9 and TRBJ2-2; D perhaps matches TRBD1 (6 bases). V lost 0 bases and J lost 6, with 12 bases in between. CDR3 length equals 15 residues. Germline lookup yields CDR1 SGDLS and CDR2 YYNGEE. The CDR3 DNA is TGTGCCAGCAGCGTAGAAGGCAGGGGCCCCGGGGAGCTGTTTTTT. This codes for CASSVEGRGPGELFF.

A few counts support this clonotype. In DNA form, the CDR3 reads TGTGCCAGCAGCTTGGCCTTGGGACAGGGGGCCTACGAGCAGTACTTC. Amino acids: CASSLALGQGAYEQYF. This chain links TRBV5-5 with TRBJ2-7, with TRBD1 matching 11 bases. After removal of 0 bases from V and 2 bases from J, the junction contained 4 bases not matched to a gene. CDR3 size: 16 residues. Germline CDR1 and CDR2: SGHKS and YYEKEE (reference sequence).